A single sample gave rise to the 21 T cell receptor beta chains below, sequenced in a study of cytomegalovirus exposure and HLA in healthy donors. Primers: 60 Vbeta forward and 13 Jbeta reverse. The table came from immunoSEQ multiplex PCR; TCRdb's copy has only in-frame clones and leaves some out. The repertoire holds around 240,000 clones, with roughly 80% as singletons. The specimen was PBMCs. The receptors shown here come from a woman aged 40 to 50 in good health and CMV-seropositive.

This chain uses TRBV19 with TRBJ1-4; 11 nucleotides line up with TRBD1. Germline-derived CDR1 and CDR2 are LNHDA and SQIVND (reference sequence). CDR3 length equals 14 residues. Trimming removed 5 bases from V and 7 bases from J; junction bases left unmatched: 3. The CDR3 sequence: CASSPGTGGEKLFF. As DNA, the CDR3 is TGTGCCAGTAGTCCCGGGACAGGGGGTGAAAAACTGTTTTTT.

V is TRBV11-2 and J is TRBJ2-7; tentative D call: TRBD1 (6 bases). V was clipped by 1 base and J by 5 bases, with 18 bases between them. This CDR3 region has 16 residues. Germline CDR1 SGHAT, CDR2 FQNNGV. CDR3 loop: CASSLGGRGSWHEQYF. DNA of the CDR3: TGTGCCAGCAGCTTAGGGGGCAGGGGATCATGGCACGAGCAGTACTTC.

The chain is built from TRBV7-9 and TRBJ2-1; 13 bases map to TRBD2. CDR3 size: 19 residues. The germline gives CDR1 SEHNR, CDR2 FQNEAQ (reference sequence). V was pared by 3 bases and J by 0 bases, with 8 bases of the junction left unmatched. As DNA, the CDR3 is TGTGCCAGCAGCTTTACAACTAGCGGGAGGGCCCGCTCCTACAATGAGCAGTTCTTC. Protein sequence: CASSFTTSGRARSYNEQFF.

The J gene is TRBJ1-3, the V gene TRBV13; 7 bases are shared with TRBD1. The germline gives CDR1 PRHDT, CDR2 FYEKMQ (reference sequence). This CDR3 is 14 amino acids long. Unmatched junction bases numbered 1, after V lost 5 bases and J lost 0 bases. CDR3 nucleotides: TGTGCCAGCAGCCAGGGGGGCTCTGGAAACACCATATATTTT. This translates into CASSQGGSGNTIYF.

The DNA for the CDR3 is TGTGCCTGGAGCGACAGTTACCCGGGCAATGAGCAGTTCTTC. Protein: CAWSDSYPGNEQFF. V usage is TRBV30 and J usage is TRBJ2-1, with D perhaps TRBD1 (5 bases). Trimming removed 3 bases at V and 6 bases at J, with 15 bases between. Per germline, CDR1 GTSNPN and CDR2 SVGIG (reference sequence). The CDR3 length is 14 residues.

The chain joins TRBV11-3 to TRBJ2-1; the D is unclear. The length of the CDR3 is 13 residues. Trimming cost V 5 bases and J 8 bases, with 13 bases left between them. From germline, CDR1 is SGHNT and CDR2 YENEEA. The chain's CDR3 is CASSQNVGHEQFF. In nucleotides, the CDR3 is TGTGCCAGCAGCCAAAACGTGGGCCATGAGCAGTTCTTC.

This clone appeared once. This sequence joins TRBV7-2 and TRBJ1-1, with D tentatively TRBD1 (5 bases). The CDR3 totals 12 residues. Germline CDR1 SGHTA, CDR2 FQGNSA. The ends were cut back, 5 bases at V and 8 bases at J, with 12 bases in the middle. The CDR3 DNA reads as TGTGCCAGCAGCACCCCTGGGGCGGAAGCTTTCTTT. It yields the protein CASSTPGAEAFF.

V gene TRBV5-4 combines with J gene TRBJ2-1; 8 nucleotides match TRBD2. This CDR3 spans 16 amino acids. The junction had 7 bases not matched to a gene; V was cut back by 3 bases and J by 2 bases. Germline values: CDR1 SGHNT, CDR2 YYREEE (reference sequence). The CDR3 DNA sequence: TGTGCCAGCAGCTGGGGGGGCGGGAGGACCTACAATGAGCAGTTCTTC. Translation gives CASSWGGGRTYNEQFF.

A few counts support this clone. The chain couples TRBV5-1 to TRBJ2-6, with TRBD2 as a possible D gene (6 bases). V shed 0 bases and J shed 0 bases, with 10 bases lying between them. CDR3 size: 17 residues. CDR1 and CDR2 (germline): SGHRS, YFSETQ. The CDR3 bases are TGCGCCAGCAGCTTGGGGGGACTGCACTCTGGGGCCAACGTCCTGACTTTC. This encodes CASSLGGLHSGANVLTF.

J is TRBJ1-2 and V is TRBV4-1; 8 positions match TRBD1. Germline CDR1 reads MGHRA; CDR2 reads YSYEKL. CDR3 length: 16 amino acids. V shed 3 bases, J shed 7 bases, and the junction held 13 bases outside the gene matches. The CDR3 DNA sequence: TGCGCCAGCAGCCATTCCTTCAGGGGGCGCCCCGGTGGCTACACCTTC. It is translated as CASSHSFRGRPGGYTF.

This sequence joins TRBV11-3 and TRBJ2-1, with 10 bases identical to TRBD2. The CDR3 extends over 20 amino acids. Trimming removed 5 bases from V and 2 bases from J; junction bases left unmatched: 18. The germline V gene has CDR1 SGHNT and CDR2 YENEEA. CDR3 bases: TGTGCCAGCAGCGCCCCAGGAATAGCGGGGGGCCTCTCCACCTACAATGAGCAGTTCTTC. The encoded protein is CASSAPGIAGGLSTYNEQFF.

In regard to this clone: The junction departs from germline at one end; a sequencing error may be responsible. This chain joins TRBV7-9 and TRBJ1-1; the D is unclear. This CDR3 is 12 amino acids long. In germline, CDR1 is SEHNR, CDR2 FQNEAQ (reference sequence). CDR3 protein: CSSSRTVTEAFF. The CDR3 nucleotides read TGTTCCAGCAGCCGAACAGTCACTGAAGCTTTCTTT.

This rearrangement joins TRBV27 to TRBJ1-5; no reliable D call. With 2 bases removed from V and 5 bases from J, the gap between germline ends came to 13 bases. The CDR3 totals 15 residues. CDR1 and CDR2 from the germline V gene are MNHEY and SMNVEV (reference sequence). The CDR3 nucleotides are TGTGCCAGCAGTTTAAAGCCCGGGGAGGATCAGCCCCAGCATTTT. As protein: CASSLKPGEDQPQHF.

CDR3 sequence: CASSPRLAGGRGEQFF. CDR3 bases: TGTGCCAGCTCACCCCGACTAGCGGGAGGCCGGGGTGAGCAGTTCTTC. The chain has TRBV18 and TRBJ2-1, with 13 bases that match TRBD2. V dropped 3 bases and J dropped 9; count of bases not matched to a gene: 8. The CDR3 covers 16 residues. The V gene's germline CDR1 is KGHSH and CDR2 LQKENI.

J is TRBJ1-6 and V is TRBV6-1; TRBD1 aligns across 9 bases. CDR1 is MNHNS and CDR2 is SASEGT in the germline V gene. The CDR3 is 14 amino acids. V shed 6 bases, J shed 7 bases, and the junction held 4 bases outside the gene matches. CDR3 in amino acids: CASRVDRGNSPLHF. In DNA, the CDR3 is TGTGCCAGCAGGGTGGACAGGGGCAATTCACCCCTCCACTTT.

This clone has only a few counts. V usage is TRBV15 and J usage is TRBJ1-6; D unclear. V lost 0 bases and J 6 bases, leaving 9 bases between the germline ends. CDR1 is LNHNV and CDR2 is YYDKDF in the germline V gene (reference sequence). CDR3 length: 15 amino acids. This CDR3 is CATSREESPNSPLHF. DNA for the CDR3: TGTGCCACCAGCAGAGAAGAGTCCCCTAATTCACCCCTCCACTTT.

The J gene is TRBJ2-2, the V gene TRBV10-3; 8 bases align to TRBD1. Germline V CDR1 and CDR2: ENHRY, SYGVKD. The CDR3 spans 15 residues. After removal of 4 bases from V and 2 bases from J, the junction contained 3 bases not matched to a gene. CDR3 protein: CAISAGQGNTGELFF. DNA of the CDR3: TGTGCCATCAGTGCAGGACAGGGCAACACCGGGGAGCTGTTTTTT.

This clone was recorded only once. The J gene is TRBJ2-2, the V gene TRBV6-6; the D is unclear. Germline V gene lookup returns CDR1 MNHNY and CDR2 SVGAGI (reference sequence). V lost 2 bases and J lost 4, with 2 bases in between. The CDR3 extends over 12 amino acids. The CDR3 DNA is TGTGCCAGCAGTTACCGCACCGGGGAGCTGTTTTTT. It yields the protein CASSYRTGELFF.

This clone occurred once. The chain joins TRBV9 to TRBJ2-5; D perhaps matches TRBD2 (5 bases). This CDR3 has 16 amino acids. The ends were cut back, 0 bases at V and 7 bases at J, with 19 bases in the middle. The germline CDR1 and CDR2 sequences are SGDLS and YYNGEE. CDR3 loop: CASSVGQDSTVATQYF. CDR3 coding DNA: TGTGCCAGCAGCGTAGGGCAGGACTCCACTGTGGCGACCCAGTACTTC.

V usage is TRBV30 and J usage is TRBJ2-7; no clear D. V gave up 3 bases and J gave up 1 base, with 13 bases separating them. CDR1 is GTSNPN and CDR2 is SVGIG in the germline V gene (reference sequence). The CDR3 spans 14 residues. DNA of the CDR3: TGTGCCTGGAGGCCAAGACTCGAATCCTACGAGCAGTACTTC. Translation: CAWRPRLESYEQYF. Drawing the rest from reference TRBV30 and TRBJ2-7, the complete variable domain is SQTIHQWPATLVQPVGSPLSLECTVEGTSNPNLYWYRQAAGRGLQLLFYSVGIGQISSEVPQNLSASRPQDRQFILSSKKLLLSDSGFYLCAWRPRLESYEQYFGPGTRLTVT.

The chain links TRBV6-5 to TRBJ1-2; D gene ambiguous. The V gene lost 8 bases and the J gene lost 8 bases, with 12 bases spanning the gap. CDR3 size: 11 residues. Germline V gives CDR1 MNHEY, CDR2 SVGAGI. The CDR3 DNA reads TGTGCCAGCGGCCAGTCGCAGGGCTACACCTTC. Its protein is CASGQSQGYTF.